This passage covers 10 T cell receptor beta chains from one sample sequenced in a study of T cell repertoires in aging, cancer and after chemotherapy. TCR beta rearrangements were amplified from peripheral blood genomic DNA. Rearranged V-D-J TRB sequences were amplified with a mixed TRB-A/B primer pool. TCRdb redid the calling of the multiplex PCR reads with MiXCR, one entry per CDR3 protein. Seen here are several thousand distinct CDR3 sequences, less than 70% observed once, and the top ten hold less than 4%. The specimen was blood. The receptors originated from a human donor with a solid tumor.

V and J are TRBV28 and TRBJ2-1; D gene ambiguous. Trimming took 5 bases from V and 6 from J, leaving 14 bases between them. The CDR3 extends over 14 amino acids. CDR1 MDHEN and CDR2 SYDVKM come from the germline V gene. In DNA, the CDR3 is TGTGCCAGCAGTACTACGGCCTTGAGCAATGAGCAGTTCTTC. This encodes CASSTTALSNEQFF.

This clonotype came up a few times. The J gene is TRBJ1-2, the V gene TRBV30; D unresolved. The germline gives CDR1 GTSNPN, CDR2 SVGIG (reference sequence). Trimming left V 1 base short and J 8 bases short, with 8 bases between. The length of the CDR3 is 11 residues. DNA for the CDR3: TGTGCCTGGAGTGGGCCGGCGGGCTACACCTTC. Translating gives CAWSGPAGYTF. Drawing the rest from reference TRBV30 and TRBJ1-2, the complete variable domain is SQTIHQWPATLVQPVGSPLSLECTVEGTSNPNLYWYRQAAGRGLQLLFYSVGIGQISSEVPQNLSASRPQDRQFILSSKKLLLSDSGFYLCAWSGPAGYTFGSGTRLTVV.

This clonotype was seen just once. V and J are TRBV7-6 and TRBJ2-1; TRBD2 agrees at 7 bases. V trimming: 1 base; J trimming: 10 bases; junction bases outside the gene matches: 4. Germline CDR1 and CDR2: SGHVS and FNYEAQ. The CDR3 consists of 13 residues. CDR3 sequence: CASSLGEGREQFF. The CDR3 DNA follows: TGTGCCAGCAGCTTAGGGGAGGGGAGGGAGCAGTTCTTC. The entire variable domain, with the rest obtained from reference TRBV7-6 and TRBJ2-1, is as follows: GAGVSQSPRYKVTKRGQDVALRCDPISGHVSLYWYRQALGQGPEFLTYFNYEAQQDKSGLPNDRFSAERPEGSISTLTIQRTEQRDSAMYRCASSLGEGREQFFGPGTRLTVL.

The chain carries TRBV4-2 and TRBJ2-6; D possibly corresponds to TRBD2 (6 bases). The V gene's germline CDR1 is LGHNA and CDR2 YNFKEQ. Trimming removed 0 bases from V and 2 bases from J, with 8 bases in between. The CDR3 runs 16 residues. CDR3: CASSQEGGAGANVLTF. For the CDR3, the DNA is TGTGCCAGCAGCCAAGAAGGAGGGGCTGGGGCCAACGTCCTGACTTTC.

The genes are TRBV5-4 and TRBJ1-2; 9 bases match TRBD1. The germline gives CDR1 SGHNT, CDR2 YYREEE (reference sequence). V shed 2 bases, J shed 3 bases, and the junction held 5 bases outside the gene matches. CDR3 length: 15 residues. CDR3 sequence reads: CASSFPGQGDYGYTF. Here the CDR3 DNA reads TGTGCCAGCAGCTTCCCGGGACAGGGTGACTATGGCTACACCTTC.

The J gene is TRBJ2-3, the V gene TRBV7-9; no definite D call. This CDR3 comprises 11 residues. The V end lost 4 bases, the J end lost 11 bases, and 10 bases lay between the germline ends. Germline lookup yields CDR1 SEHNR and CDR2 FQNEAQ (reference sequence). The CDR3 reads CASSSSDEQYF. Written as DNA, the CDR3 is TGTGCCAGCAGCTCATCAGACGAGCAGTATTTT.

This chain uses TRBV27 with TRBJ2-7; 8 positions match TRBD2. The J segment lost 1 base and the V segment lost 2 bases, leaving 4 bases of the junction unmatched. Germline V CDR1 and CDR2: MNHEY, SMNVEV (reference sequence). The CDR3 loop spans 15 amino acids. In DNA, the CDR3 is TGTGCCAGCAGTTTAGGGGCTAGCGGGTCCTACGAGCAGTACTTC. Residues: CASSLGASGSYEQYF.

This clonotype occurred a few times. The chain combines TRBV20-1 with TRBJ2-6; 7 positions agree with TRBD2. With 3 bases clipped from V and 4 bases from J, the junction kept 6 bases outside the gene matches. Germline loops: CDR1 DFQATT, CDR2 SNEGSKA (reference sequence). The CDR3 loop spans 15 amino acids. The CDR3 sequence: CSASVLATGANVLTF. The CDR3 coding sequence is TGCAGTGCTAGTGTACTAGCGACAGGGGCCAACGTCCTGACTTTC.

The rearrangement joins TRBV20-1 to TRBJ2-5; possible D gene TRBD1, 6 bases. Trimming removed 8 bases from V and 1 base from J, with 14 bases in between. Germline-derived CDR1 and CDR2 are DFQATT and SNEGSKA (reference sequence). The CDR3 consists of 13 residues. The CDR3 DNA reads TGCAGTATCGACAGAGGGGGCCAAGAGACCCAGTACTTC. It codes for CSIDRGGQETQYF.

A few counts support this clonotype. V usage is TRBV20-1 and J usage is TRBJ2-3; weak D call: TRBD1 (6 bases). V lost 2 bases and J lost 5, with 8 bases in between. The CDR3 is 12 amino acids. Per germline, CDR1 DFQATT and CDR2 SNEGSKA (reference sequence). CDR3: CSARPTGDTQYF. The CDR3 DNA sequence: TGCAGTGCTAGACCGACAGGAGATACGCAGTATTTT.